This TCR beta chain is drawn from a study of blood T cell repertoires in COVID-19. Only in-frame clones appear in the TCRdb table, and some are missing; sequencing was by immunoSEQ multiplex PCR. The top ten clones hold about 6.8% of a sample with 300,000 or so clones, 89% of them seen once. With 5 bases removed from V and 8 bases from J, the gap between germline ends came to 18 bases. The CDR3 is made up of 15 amino acids. Germline values: CDR1 SEHNR, CDR2 FQNEAQ (reference sequence). Sequences were obtained from peripheral blood. This receptor was identified in a man aged 18-30 years who had recovered from COVID-19. The genes are TRBV7-9 and TRBJ1-4, with a tentative D call TRBD1 (6 bases). CDR3 amino acids: CASSPAGAGKEKLFF. In DNA, the CDR3 is TGTGCCAGCAGCCCAGCGGGGGCAGGGAAGGAAAAACTGTTTTTT.